The rows below give T cell receptor beta chains drawn from one sample of a study of cytomegalovirus exposure and HLA in healthy donors. Sequencing was performed with immunoSEQ multiplex PCR; in TCRdb, only in-frame clones are kept and a portion is missing. This sample carries more than 55,000 clones, 65% to 90% of them seen once, and the ten largest clones take 4.3%. Source material: PBMCs. The receptors derive from a man aged 25-45 years in good health and CMV-seronegative. CDR3s include the opening cysteine and the closing phenylalanine or tryptophan. The D gene is left open where the match is weak. Clone size is shown for a subset of rows, as once, few, many or a class of expanded clone.

cdr3_length clone_size d_call j_call v_call cdr3_aa cdr3_nt
14 few TRBD1 TRBJ1-4 TRBV5-1 CASSFLGQGEKLFF TGCGCCAGCAGCTTCCTCGGACAGGGCGAAAAACTGTTTTTT
16 . TRBD2 TRBJ2-2 TRBV19 CASLSGLAGGTGELFF TGTGCCTCCCTAAGTGGACTAGCGGGGGGTACCGGGGAGCTGTTTTTT
13 . TRBD1 TRBJ1-5 TRBV29-1 CSVTGGINQPQHF TGCAGCGTTACAGGGGGAATCAATCAGCCCCAGCATTTT
13 . TRBD1 TRBJ1-2 TRBV9 CASSEGQGYGYTF TGTGCCAGCAGCGAGGGACAGGGCTATGGCTACACCTTC
17 . . TRBJ2-3 TRBV12-2 CASRLVPGQASWDTQYF TGTGCAAGTCGCTTAGTCCCGGGACAGGCGTCCTGGGATACGCAGTATTTT
14 . . TRBJ2-4 TRBV15 CATSRGGDGNIQYF TGTGCCACCAGCAGAGGTGGAGACGGAAACATTCAGTACTTC
15 . TRBD2 TRBJ2-7 TRBV5-6 CASSLGLAITYEQYF TGTGCCAGCAGCCTAGGACTAGCGATCACCTACGAGCAGTACTTC
18 . TRBD1 TRBJ1-6 TRBV14 CASSYGWGQSSYNSPLHF TGTGCCAGCAGCTACGGTTGGGGACAGAGCTCCTATAATTCACCCCTCCACTTT
12 . . TRBJ2-2 TRBV7-9 CASSPRAGELFF TGTGCCAGCAGTCCTCGGGCCGGGGAGCTGTTTTTT
16 once . TRBJ2-1 TRBV6-4 CASSEQGSSRADEQFF TGTGCCAGCAGTGAACAAGGCAGCTCGAGGGCCGATGAGCAGTTCTTC
11 once . TRBJ1-2 TRBV25-1 CASSFSYGYTF TGTGCCAGCTCTTTTTCCTATGGCTACACCTTC
16 . . TRBJ2-3 TRBV10-3 CAISEGIGGGTDTQYF TGTGCCATCAGTGAAGGAATCGGAGGGGGCACAGATACGCAGTATTTT
16 . . TRBJ1-5 TRBV19 CASSIRGSYSNQPQHF TGTGCCAGTAGTATCAGGGGTTCCTATAGCAATCAGCCCCAGCATTTT
17 . . TRBJ2-7 TRBV5-6 CASSPGIHSSDPYEQYF TGTGCCAGCAGCCCGGGTATACACTCTAGCGATCCCTACGAGCAGTACTTC
16 . . TRBJ2-1 TRBV14 CASSLSGPEGHNEQFF TGTGCCAGCAGCCTAAGCGGTCCGGAGGGACACAATGAGCAGTTCTTC
16 . TRBD1 TRBJ2-2 TRBV4-3 CASSQGTGGYTGELLF TGCGCCAGCAGCCAGGGGACAGGGGGTTACACCGGGGAGCTGCTTTTT
20 . TRBD1 TRBJ2-1 TRBV11-2 CASSLETGTGGFSSYNEQFF TGTGCCAGCAGCTTAGAGACCGGGACAGGGGGGTTTAGCTCCTACAATGAGCAGTTCTTC
15 . TRBD2 TRBJ2-2 TRBV4-3 CASSQKLAGAGELFF TGCGCCAGCAGCCAAAAACTAGCGGGAGCCGGGGAGCTGTTTTTT
14 . . TRBJ1-2 TRBV7-3 CASSLTGQGTGYTF TGTGCCAGCAGCTTAACCGGGCAGGGTACTGGCTACACCTTC
17 . TRBD2 TRBJ2-3 TRBV5-6 CASSLGLSGRASDTQYF TGTGCCAGCAGCTTGGGCCTCAGCGGGAGGGCCTCGGATACGCAGTATTTT
11 . . TRBJ2-7 TRBV14 CASSPPYEQYF TGTGCCAGCAGCCCGCCCTACGAGCAGTACTTC
14 . . TRBJ2-2 TRBV2 CASSEGGATGELFF TGTGCCAGCAGTGAAGGCGGGGCCACCGGGGAGCTGTTTTTT
17 few TRBD2 TRBJ2-1 TRBV4-1 CASSQERLAGVVNEQFF TGCGCCAGCAGCCAAGAGAGGCTAGCGGGCGTCGTCAATGAGCAGTTCTTC
14 . . TRBJ1-5 TRBV5-1 CASTWTPGDQPQHF TGCGCCAGCACCTGGACCCCGGGGGATCAGCCCCAGCATTTT
17 . . TRBJ2-3 TRBV7-2 CASSLAPHATSTDTQYF TGTGCCAGCAGCTTAGCGCCTCACGCCACTAGCACAGATACGCAGTATTTT
15 . . TRBJ2-3 TRBV6-6 CASSSPETGKDTQYF TGTGCCAGCAGTTCACCAGAGACGGGGAAAGATACGCAGTATTTT
13 . . TRBJ2-2 TRBV19 CASSIWGAGELFF TGTGCCAGTAGTATATGGGGGGCCGGGGAGCTGTTTTTT
16 . TRBD1 TRBJ1-4 TRBV9 CASSVRQGGTNEKLFF TGTGCCAGCAGCGTAAGACAGGGGGGGACTAATGAAAAACTGTTTTTT
18 . . TRBJ2-7 TRBV11-2 CASSLGPATPPRVYEQYF TGTGCCAGCAGCTTGGGTCCGGCCACTCCCCCCCGGGTCTACGAGCAGTACTTC
16 . TRBD1 TRBJ1-2 TRBV7-8 CASSLGYRGSNYGYTF TGTGCCAGCAGCTTAGGGTACAGGGGGTCCAACTATGGCTACACCTTC
14 . . TRBJ2-7 TRBV18 CASSSDVRGYEQYF TGTGCCAGCTCATCTGACGTCAGGGGCTACGAGCAGTACTTC
14 . TRBD1 TRBJ2-7 TRBV9 CASSVGDRSGEQYF TGTGCCAGCAGCGTAGGGGACAGGTCGGGCGAGCAGTACTTC
15 . TRBD1 TRBJ2-5 TRBV10-2 CASSETQGSQETQYF TGCGCCAGCAGTGAGACACAGGGGTCCCAGGAGACCCAGTACTTC
16 . . TRBJ2-7 TRBV18 CASSPRLSGSPYEQYF TGTGCCAGCTCTCCGAGACTGTCTGGGAGTCCCTACGAGCAGTACTTC
15 once . TRBJ2-3 TRBV2 CASTQAGARSDTQYF TGTGCCAGCACCCAGGCGGGGGCCCGGTCAGATACGCAGTATTTT
14 . . TRBJ1-2 TRBV5-5 CASSLLTGSYGYTF TGTGCCAGCAGCTTGCTCACAGGCTCCTATGGCTACACCTTC
13 . . TRBJ1-2 TRBV11-2 CASSLEASYGYTF TGTGCCAGCAGCTTAGAGGCCTCCTATGGCTACACCTTC
13 . . TRBJ2-7 TRBV7-8 CASSATRSWEQYF TGTGCCAGCAGCGCGACTAGATCCTGGGAGCAGTACTTC
15 . . TRBJ2-1 TRBV7-2 CASSLVKGAYNEQFF TGTGCCAGCAGCTTAGTCAAGGGAGCCTACAATGAGCAGTTCTTC
15 . TRBD1 TRBJ2-5 TRBV5-6 CASSPGTGTQETQYF TGTGCCAGCAGCCCCGGGACAGGGACCCAAGAGACCCAGTACTTC
14 . . TRBJ2-7 TRBV7-7 CASSPGLLSYEQYF TGTGCTAGCAGCCCGGGACTTCTGTCCTACGAGCAGTACTTC
19 . TRBD1 TRBJ1-6 TRBV29-1 CSVDRRGELLSSYNSPLHF TGCAGCGTTGATCGCAGGGGGGAACTACTCAGCTCCTATAATTCACCCCTCCACTTT
13 . . TRBJ1-1 TRBV30 CAWSEQGDTEAFF TGTGCCTGGAGTGAACAGGGAGATACTGAAGCTTTCTTT
15 . TRBD1 TRBJ2-7 TRBV30 CAWSVQTGVSYEQYF TGTGCCTGGAGTGTACAGACAGGGGTCAGCTACGAGCAGTACTTC
14 once . TRBJ1-2 TRBV4-1 CASSQDGHPYGYTF TGCGCCAGCAGCCAAGATGGGCACCCCTATGGCTACACCTTC
14 . . TRBJ2-3 TRBV6-1 CASSETGGTDTQYF TGTGCCAGCAGTGAAACGGGGGGCACAGATACGCAGTATTTT
13 . . TRBJ1-2 TRBV19 CASSRAGGLGYTF TGTGCAAGTAGTAGGGCGGGGGGCCTCGGCTACACCTTC
15 few TRBD1 TRBJ1-1 TRBV5-1 CASSYVTGLNTEAFF TGCGCCAGCAGCTATGTGACAGGGTTGAACACTGAAGCTTTCTTT
14 . TRBD2 TRBJ2-1 TRBV13 CASSVSGGSNEQFF TGTGCCAGCAGCGTTAGCGGGGGTAGCAATGAGCAGTTCTTC
16 . TRBD1 TRBJ2-2 TRBV23-1 CASSQSGTGDTGELFF TGCGCCAGCAGTCAATCCGGGACAGGGGACACCGGGGAGCTGTTTTTT
15 . TRBD2 TRBJ2-2 TRBV7-8 CASRTSGRGAGELFF TGTGCCAGCAGGACTAGCGGGAGGGGGGCCGGGGAGCTGTTTTTT
15 . . TRBJ2-1 TRBV18 CASSPSPGNYNEQFF TGTGCCAGCTCCCCCTCCCCGGGAAACTACAATGAGCAGTTCTTC
20 . TRBD1 TRBJ2-4 TRBV12-5 CASGLAPFPTGQLAKNIQYF TGTGCTAGTGGTTTGGCGCCGTTTCCTACGGGACAGCTGGCCAAAAACATTCAGTACTTC
16 . TRBD1 TRBJ1-3 TRBV11-2 CASSSGTGSTGNTIYF TGTGCCAGCAGCTCCGGGACAGGCTCTACTGGAAACACCATATATTTT
15 . TRBD1 TRBJ1-6 TRBV5-8 CASSLRQGADSPLHF TGTGCCAGCAGCTTAAGACAGGGGGCAGATTCACCCCTCCACTTT
13 . . TRBJ2-2 TRBV7-8 CASGGANTGELFF TGTGCCAGTGGGGGCGCGAACACCGGGGAGCTGTTTTTT
15 . . TRBJ2-1 TRBV9 CASSPHMSSYNEQFF TGTGCCAGCAGCCCCCATATGAGCTCCTACAATGAGCAGTTCTTC
14 . . TRBJ1-1 TRBV19 CASSISGQNTEAFF TGTGCCAGTAGTATTTCGGGACAGAACACTGAAGCTTTCTTT
12 . . TRBJ1-1 TRBV19 CASSIRGSDAFF TGTGCCAGTAGTATAAGGGGGTCGGACGCTTTCTTT
11 . . TRBJ2-5 TRBV27 CASSTSSEQYF TGTGCCAGCTCCACCTCAAGTGAGCAGTACTTC